This T cell receptor (beta chain) was retrieved from a study of T cells in Graves' hyperthyroidism and ophthalmopathy. Study-wide results and caveats: Ophthalmopathy was distinguished from stable hyperthyroidism by 13 V-J signatures. Most clonotypes expanded in thyroid above 0.001 were likewise present in blood.

Active moderate-to-severe ophthalmopathy, Clinical Activity Score at least 3, NOSPECS at least 4, under 3 months' duration. The authors obtained PBMCs from over 8 ml of fresh peripheral blood. On this clonotype: Antigen unknown.

The investigators amplified TCR beta CDR3 regions from RNA transcripts. HTBI primers were the set used in a first-round RT-PCR of the TCR CDR3. TCRdb reprocessed the multiplex PCR reads via MiXCR and lists one record per CDR3 protein. Among hundreds of thousands of distinct CDR3 sequences listed, over 12% were seen once. This clonotype was obtained from a woman aged 40 to 50 with Graves' ophthalmopathy. The sequencing sample was made of blood.

The CDR3 loop is CASRADRNYEQYF. Written as DNA, the CDR3 is TGTGCCAGCAGAGCGGACAGGAACTACGAGCAGTACTTC. The V gene is TRBV2, the J gene TRBJ2-7; 7 nucleotides agree with TRBD1. Germline values: CDR1 SNHLY, CDR2 FYNNEI. The CDR3 extends over 13 amino acids. Trimming removed 6 bases from V and 3 bases from J; junction bases left unmatched: 5.